This TCR beta chain was sequenced in a study of cytomegalovirus exposure and HLA in healthy donors. The germline CDR1 and CDR2 sequences are ENHRY and SYGVKD. V shed 3 bases, J shed 2 bases, and the junction held 6 bases outside the gene matches. CDR3 length equals 16 residues. Primers included in the PCR were 60 Vbeta and 13 Jbeta primers. Sequencing was performed with immunoSEQ multiplex PCR; in TCRdb, only in-frame clones are kept and a portion is missing. Listed are about 65,000 clones; about 15% falls within the top ten. Sequenced sample: PBMCs. The rearrangement links TRBV10-3 to TRBJ1-5; 8 positions match TRBD1. This clonotype was sampled from a boy younger than 18 in good health and CMV-seronegative. The CDR3 nucleotides are TGTGCCATCAGTGATCAAGGGACAGGACGCAATCAGCCCCAGCATTTT. It yields the protein CAISDQGTGRNQPQHF.